The present entry profiles one T cell receptor beta chain with its context. This specimen comes from a study of blood T cell repertoires in COVID-19. On the study more broadly: The samples span acute and convalescent COVID-19 from the United States, Italy and Spain.

Study members were between about 18 and 100 years old and lived in 25 or so US regions. In the source study's methods: Amplifying reference gene primers gave estimates of nucleated cell counts. Assay: immunoSEQ multiplex PCR; the TCRdb copy retains only in-frame clones and omits some. That table supplies the V and J calls and clone size; D and trimming were determined from the DNA. The sample carries 310,000 or so clones, approximately 90% recorded once. CDR3 length equals 17 residues. With V trimmed by 2 bases and J by 6 bases, 6 bases remained unmatched. Germline lookup yields CDR1 MDHEN and CDR2 SYDVKM.

Source material: PBMCs or T cells enriched from blood (not recorded which). The TCR sequence derives from a woman aged 18-30 years who had recovered from COVID-19. This chain connects TRBV28 to TRBJ2-4, with 14 nucleotides matching TRBD2. The CDR3 region is CASSLGLAGGGANIQYF. CDR3 nucleotides: TGTGCCAGCAGTTTAGGACTAGCGGGAGGAGGTGCAAACATTCAGTACTTC.